This is a list of T cell receptor beta chains from one sample in a study of PD-L1 blockade in urothelial cancer. Method: immunoSEQ multiplex PCR; TCRdb's copy keeps in-frame clones and lacks some. The sample yields about 73,000 clones, around nine tenths seen once. The specimen was PBMCs, collected around atezolizumab (anti-PD-L1) treatment. All receptors come from a man aged 55 to 70 with urothelial cancer. Each CDR3 is given without its conserved first and last residue. Each record gives: V gene, J gene, CDR3 protein.

>TRBV29-1|TRBJ2-1
SVGLTYNEQF
>TRBV18|TRBJ2-3
ASSLKRGEGDTQY
>TRBV5-1|TRBJ2-3
ASSLGRTTDTQY
>TRBV19|TRBJ2-2
ASSIFDRSNTGELF
>TRBV9|TRBJ2-7
ASSVGLAGPYEQY
>TRBV9|TRBJ2-5
ASARSGGYQETQY
>TRBV18|TRBJ1-6
ASFIDRGGNSPLH
>TRBV21-1|TRBJ1-2
ASSKGTFRGYT
>TRBV7-8|TRBJ2-7
ASSSRDNRVYEQY
>TRBV7-2|TRBJ2-2
ASSPLGGLTGELF
>TRBV7-9|TRBJ1-3
ASSPPGQGAGNTIY
>TRBV19|TRBJ1-2
ASSTYRKGYT
>TRBV5-1|TRBJ2-7
ASSPNQQGSYEQY
>TRBV28|TRBJ1-1
ASSLNQGGTEAF
>TRBV5-5|TRBJ1-2
ASSPQDRINYGYT
>TRBV2|TRBJ1-2
ASSATGEAYGYT
>TRBV9|TRBJ2-5
ASSVLSGKETQY
>TRBV27|TRBJ2-1
ASSLSSGGPNEQF
>TRBV30|TRBJ2-7
AWKLREGVFEQY
>TRBV7-8|TRBJ1-1
ATQLVGGGNTEAF
>TRBV4-1|TRBJ1-1
ASSQAHQGGTEAF
>TRBV10-3|TRBJ2-7
ASSDRGQGEQY
>TRBV13|TRBJ2-1
ASSYAGTSGNEQF
>TRBV28|TRBJ2-7
ASGHLFRQPYEQY
>TRBV28|TRBJ1-5
ASISQGIQH
>TRBV6-1|TRBJ2-3
ASSEASVSGGTQY
>TRBV9|TRBJ2-1
ASSVTGTFGLAGPNEQF
>TRBV7-2|TRBJ1-2
ASSSPRRVEYGYT
>TRBV28|TRBJ1-2
ASSQRARVLLGGGYT
>TRBV4-1|TRBJ1-2
ASSQDTGRANYGYT
>TRBV6-5|TRBJ1-1
ASSYSLSNTEAF
>TRBV7-9|TRBJ1-1
ASSPGGGFTEAF
>TRBV7-9|TRBJ2-1
ASSPPRSGRGNEQF
>TRBV2|TRBJ2-6
ASSELSGANVLT
>TRBV27|TRBJ2-7
ASSLVGASSYEQY
>TRBV11-3|TRBJ2-2
ASSRGQGGTGELF
>TRBV5-1|TRBJ2-5
ASSLARETQY
>TRBV18|TRBJ2-2
AASAPGSRASGYTGELF